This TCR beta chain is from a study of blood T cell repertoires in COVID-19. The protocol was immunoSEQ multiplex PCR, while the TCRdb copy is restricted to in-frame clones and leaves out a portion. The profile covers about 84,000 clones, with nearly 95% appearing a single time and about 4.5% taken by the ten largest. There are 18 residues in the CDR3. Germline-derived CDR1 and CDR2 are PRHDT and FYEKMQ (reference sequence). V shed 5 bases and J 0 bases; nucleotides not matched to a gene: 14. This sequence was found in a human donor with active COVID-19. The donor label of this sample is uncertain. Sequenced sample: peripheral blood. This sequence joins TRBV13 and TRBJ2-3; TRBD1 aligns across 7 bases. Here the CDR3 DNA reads TGTGCCAGCAGCCACCGACAGGGCCTAACTCCTAGCACAGATACGCAGTATTTT. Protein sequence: CASSHRQGLTPSTDTQYF.